What follows are 20 T cell receptor beta chains derived from one specimen sequenced in a study of blood T cells in healthy people across ages. The use of a sample-barcoded 5' primer and a J-beta primer mix characterized a second PCR of about 7 to 12 cycles. MiXCR was run by TCRdb on the 5' RACE reads, yielding one entry per CDR3 protein. The sample holds more than 700,000 distinct CDR3 sequences, about half seen once. The sequenced sample was blood. The receptors derive from a man older than 75 in good health.

This rearrangement joins TRBV25-1 to TRBJ2-3; no clear D gene. Germline CDR1 MGHDK, CDR2 SYGVNS. CDR3 length equals 17 residues. Trimming removed 3 bases from V and 4 bases from J, with 20 bases in between. The CDR3 DNA sequence: TGTGCCAGCAGTGACGTACTGGGCGGAAGTTACCCAGATACGCAGTATTTT. It specifies CASSDVLGGSYPDTQYF.

The chain combines TRBV12-3 or TRBV12-4 with TRBJ2-1; TRBD2 aligns across 9 bases. The V gene end was trimmed by 7 bases and the J gene end by 7 bases; junction bases not matched to a gene: 11. This CDR3 has 15 residues. The CDR3 coding sequence is TGTGCCAGCATCGAAGGAACTAGCGGGTGGAATGAGCAGTTCTTC. Its protein is CASIEGTSGWNEQFF.

The chain employs TRBV18 and TRBJ2-1, with TRBD1 matching 7 bases. In germline, CDR1 is KGHSH, CDR2 LQKENI. The CDR3 consists of 14 residues. Trimming cost V 3 bases and J 8 bases; bases outside gene matches: 7. The CDR3 DNA reads as TGTGCCAGCTCACCTCGCCAGGGGGACGATGAGCAGTTCTTC. Amino acid sequence: CASSPRQGDDEQFF. Looking up the rest from reference TRBV18 and TRBJ2-1 gives the full variable domain: NAGVMQNPRHLVRRRGQEARLRCSPMKGHSHVYWYRQLPEEGLKFMVYLQKENIIDESGMPKERFSAEFPKEGPSILRIQQVVRGDSAAYFCASSPRQGDDEQFFGPGTRLTVL.

This clonotype was detected only a few times. This CDR3 reads CASSPNPRGSGANVLTF. Here the CDR3 DNA reads TGCGCCAGCAGCCCAAACCCAAGGGGCTCTGGGGCCAACGTCCTGACTTTC. The gene calls are TRBV4-3 and TRBJ2-6; the D gene is possibly TRBD1 (5 bases). The CDR3 loop spans 17 amino acids. The V gene lost 4 bases and the J gene lost 0 bases, with 13 bases spanning the gap. Germline loops: CDR1 LGHNA, CDR2 YSLEER.

The V gene is TRBV11-2, the J gene TRBJ2-7; D is undetermined. The CDR3 sequence is 15 residues long. The germline V gene encodes CDR1 SGHAT and CDR2 FQNNGV. Trimming pared 2 bases from V and 5 bases from J, leaving 16 bases between. The CDR3 region is CASSLYVKLRDEQYF. CDR3 coding DNA: TGTGCCAGCAGCTTATACGTGAAACTCCGGGACGAGCAGTACTTC.

The table lists this clonotype with a few counts. The CDR3 is CSARAKTGGYQPQHF. DNA of the CDR3: TGCAGTGCTAGAGCAAAGACAGGGGGCTATCAGCCCCAGCATTTT. The chain uses TRBV20-1 and TRBJ1-5, with TRBD1 matching 10 bases. The CDR3 contains 15 residues. The V gene end was trimmed by 1 base and the J gene end by 5 bases; junction bases not matched to a gene: 5. CDR1 and CDR2 from the germline V gene are DFQATT and SNEGSKA (reference sequence).

The V gene is TRBV20-1, the J gene TRBJ1-4, with a possible D match to TRBD1 (6 bases). V was pared by 6 bases and J by 6 bases, with 17 bases between. CDR1 and CDR2 from the germline V gene are DFQATT and SNEGSKA (reference sequence). This CDR3 has 14 amino acids. The CDR3 spells CSAALGGQDEKLFF. In DNA, the CDR3 is TGCAGTGCCGCCTTAGGGGGGCAGGATGAAAAACTGTTTTTT.

This clonotype appeared once. The V and J genes are TRBV29-1 and TRBJ2-1; TRBD1 aligns across 8 bases. J was trimmed by 5 bases and V by 6 bases; bases with no gene match: 6. The CDR3 contains 13 residues. Germline CDR1 and CDR2: SQVTM and ANQGSEA. CDR3 coding DNA: TGCAGCGTACAGGGGGATCGGGACAATGAGCAGTTCTTC. Its translation is CSVQGDRDNEQFF.

This clonotype was seen only a few times. The rearrangement uses TRBV6-5 and TRBJ2-5; D might be TRBD1 or TRBD2, each matching 5 bases. The CDR3 sequence is 15 residues long. Trimming took 0 bases from V and 11 from J, leaving 19 bases between them. Germline V gene data show CDR1 as MNHEY and CDR2 as SVGAGI. The CDR3 bases are TGTGCCAGCAGTTACTCGTTAACGGGGACGGCTCAGCAGTACTTC. Its translation: CASSYSLTGTAQQYF.

This sequence joins TRBV12-3 or TRBV12-4 and TRBJ2-1; 10 bases agree with TRBD2. The V and J ends lost 2 bases and 8 bases, in that order; junction bases with no gene match: 6. The CDR3 totals 15 residues. Here the CDR3 DNA reads TGTGCCAGCAGTTTATTAACTAGCGGGAAGGATGAGCAGTTCTTC. Protein: CASSLLTSGKDEQFF.

The chain couples TRBV27 to TRBJ2-7; D is possibly TRBD1 (7 bases). The CDR3 is 15 residues long. The V and J ends lost 0 bases and 3 bases respectively, with 12 bases between them. CDR1 is MNHEY and CDR2 is SMNVEV in the germline V gene (reference sequence). In DNA form, the CDR3 reads TGTGCCAGCAGTTTATCGTCAGGGGGGAACTACGAGCAGTACTTC. Amino acid sequence: CASSLSSGGNYEQYF.

This clonotype was counted ten times or more. CDR3 amino acids: CASSYSGLAGALGEQYF. CDR3 DNA: TGTGCCAGCAGTTACTCGGGACTAGCGGGAGCTCTTGGCGAGCAGTACTTC. The chain is built from TRBV6-5 and TRBJ2-7; 14 nucleotides match TRBD2. CDR1 is MNHEY and CDR2 is SVGAGI in the germline V gene. This CDR3 has 17 amino acids. The V segment lost 0 bases and the J segment 6 bases; nucleotides outside the gene matches: 7.

The chain links TRBV12-3 or TRBV12-4 to TRBJ1-4, with D perhaps TRBD1 (5 bases). Trimming left V 5 bases short and J 3 bases short, with 10 bases between. The CDR3 has 14 amino acids. The CDR3 DNA is TGTGCCAGCAGTACCAGGGACTCTAATGAAAAACTGTTTTTT. This encodes CASSTRDSNEKLFF.

The chain links TRBV20-1 to TRBJ2-4; 7 bases line up with TRBD2. The J call is doubtful: the DNA matches TRBJ2-7 better. Germline V lookup: CDR1 DFQATT, CDR2 SNEGSKA (reference sequence). This CDR3 contains 15 residues. This CDR3 is CSAERTSGIGYEQYF. The CDR3 bases are TGCAGTGCCGAGAGGACTAGTGGGATAGGATACGAGCAGTACTTC.

The table lists this clonotype with a few counts. The genes are TRBV27 and TRBJ2-1, with D possibly TRBD2 on 6 matching bases. The germline gives CDR1 MNHEY, CDR2 SMNVEV (reference sequence). V lost 2 bases and J lost 6, with 11 bases in between. The CDR3 runs 14 residues. The CDR3 protein is CASSLGQGGNEQFF. The CDR3 DNA reads as TGTGCCAGCAGTTTAGGGCAGGGAGGCAATGAGCAGTTCTTC.

This clonotype appeared a few times. The chain recombines TRBV27 with TRBJ2-7; weak D call: TRBD1 (6 bases). Deletions cut 6 bases from V and 7 bases from J, with 13 bases between. Per the germline V gene, CDR1 is MNHEY and CDR2 is SMNVEV (reference sequence). The CDR3 spans 12 residues. The CDR3 DNA is TGTGCCAGCAGAGTTGCGACAGGAGAGCAGTACTTC. Protein product: CASRVATGEQYF.

This clonotype was seen more than once but under ten times. In nucleotides, the CDR3 is TGTGCCAGCAGCTTCGTAGCGGGAGGAGCCCCGTCAGATACGCAGTATTTT. Amino acid sequence: CASSFVAGGAPSDTQYF. V is TRBV7-2 and J is TRBJ2-3, with 10 bases identical to TRBD2. This CDR3 contains 17 residues. V lost 3 bases to trimming and J lost 4 bases; unmatched junction nucleotides: 10. The V gene's germline CDR1 is SGHTA and CDR2 FQGNSA.

This chain links TRBV28 with TRBJ1-2; D remains unclear. Germline loops: CDR1 MDHEN, CDR2 SYDVKM. The CDR3 totals 14 residues. Trimming took 5 bases from V and 6 from J, leaving 16 bases between them. The chain's CDR3 is CASSLTIPGNGYTF. The CDR3 DNA reads TGTGCCAGCAGTCTCACCATACCGGGAAATGGCTACACCTTC.

This clonotype is classed as medium-sized. This chain connects TRBV14 to TRBJ2-1, with D unclear. CDR1 and CDR2 from the germline V gene are SGHDN and FVKESK. CDR3 length: 14 amino acids. V gave up 1 base and J gave up 6 bases, with 10 bases separating them. CDR3 DNA: TGTGCCAGCAGCCAAGCAAGCACCCTCAATGAGCAGTTCTTC. The encoded protein is CASSQASTLNEQFF. Based on the CDR3 plus reference TRBV14 and TRBJ2-1, the full variable domain is EAGVTQFPSHSVIEKGQTVTLRCDPISGHDNLYWYRRVMGKEIKFLLHFVKESKQDESGMPNNRFLAERTGGTYSTLKVQPAELEDSGVYFCASSQASTLNEQFFGPGTRLTVL.

V is TRBV12-3 or TRBV12-4 and J is TRBJ1-1; unclear D gene. The V end was cut by 11 bases, the J end by 4 bases, with 23 bases between. There are 15 residues in the CDR3. In DNA form, the CDR3 reads TGTGCCTCCTCACCCGAAATAGAATGGACCACTGAAGCTTTCTTT. As protein: CASSPEIEWTTEAFF.